The 2 T cell receptor beta chains listed next were all sequenced from one sample in a study of T cell changes during pregnancy in multiple sclerosis. Method: immunoSEQ multiplex PCR; TCRdb's copy keeps in-frame clones and lacks some. In the table there are under 40,000 clones, more than 85% of which are singletons. Material: CD4+ T cells from peripheral blood mononuclear cells, obtained in the third trimester of pregnancy. These receptors were taken from a female donor in good health, enrolled as a control in a pregnancy study.

This chain links TRBV7-2 with TRBJ2-7, with D possibly matching TRBD2 (5 bases). This CDR3 region has 13 residues. Germline values: CDR1 SGHTA, CDR2 FQGNSA. V was cut by 1 base and J by 3 bases, with 7 bases left in between. The CDR3, as DNA: TGTGCCAGCAGCTTAGGGGAGCGCTACGAGCAGTACTTC. It is translated as CASSLGERYEQYF.

The V call is TRBV9, the J call TRBJ2-5; tentative D call: TRBD2 (7 bases). The CDR3 totals 16 residues. Germline V gene sequence: CDR1 SGDLS, CDR2 YYNGEE. V lost 2 bases, J lost 5 bases, and 19 bases lay in between. CDR3 in DNA: TGTGCCAGCAGCGTCGGTGGCGGGGGACAAGGGGAGACCCAGTACTTC. Amino acids: CASSVGGGGQGETQYF. Supplemented by reference TRBV9 and TRBJ2-5, the full variable domain reads DSGVTQTPKHLITATGQRVTLRCSPRSGDLSVYWYQQSLDQGLQFLIQYYNGEERAKGNILERFSAQQFPDLHSELNLSSLELGDSALYFCASSVGGGGQGETQYFGPGTRLLVL.